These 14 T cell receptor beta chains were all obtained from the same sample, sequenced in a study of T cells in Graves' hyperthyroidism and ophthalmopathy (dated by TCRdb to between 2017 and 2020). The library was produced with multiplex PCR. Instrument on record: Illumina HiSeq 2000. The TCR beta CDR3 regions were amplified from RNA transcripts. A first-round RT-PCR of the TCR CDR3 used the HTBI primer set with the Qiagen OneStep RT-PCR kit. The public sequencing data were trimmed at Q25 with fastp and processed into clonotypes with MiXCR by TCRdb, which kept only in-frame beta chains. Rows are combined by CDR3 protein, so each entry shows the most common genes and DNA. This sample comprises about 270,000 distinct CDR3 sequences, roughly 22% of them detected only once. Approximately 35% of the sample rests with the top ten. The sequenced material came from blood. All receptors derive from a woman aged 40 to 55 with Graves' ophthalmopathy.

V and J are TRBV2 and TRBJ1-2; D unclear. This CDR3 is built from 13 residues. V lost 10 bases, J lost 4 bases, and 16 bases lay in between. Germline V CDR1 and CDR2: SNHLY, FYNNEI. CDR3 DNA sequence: TGTGCCACCCCCAATTTAAGAGGCTATGGCTACACCTTC. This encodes CATPNLRGYGYTF.

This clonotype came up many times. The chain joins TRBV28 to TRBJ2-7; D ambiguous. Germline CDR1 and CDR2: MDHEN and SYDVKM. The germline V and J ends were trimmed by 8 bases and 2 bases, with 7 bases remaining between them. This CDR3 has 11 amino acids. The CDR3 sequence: CASGPTYEQYF. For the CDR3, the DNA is TGTGCCAGCGGCCCCACCTACGAGCAGTACTTC. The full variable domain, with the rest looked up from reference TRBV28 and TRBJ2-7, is DVKVTQSSRYLVKRTGEKVFLECVQDMDHENMFWYRQDPGLGLRLIYFSYDVKMKEKGDIPEGYSVSREKKERFSLILESASTNQTSMYLCASGPTYEQYFGPGTRLTVT.

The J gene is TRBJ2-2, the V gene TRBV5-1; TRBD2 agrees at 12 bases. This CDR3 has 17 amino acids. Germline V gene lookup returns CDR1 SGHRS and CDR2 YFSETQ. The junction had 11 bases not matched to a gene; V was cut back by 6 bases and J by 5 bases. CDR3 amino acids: CASTPTLAGGWTGELFF. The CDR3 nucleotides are TGCGCCAGCACACCTACCCTAGCGGGAGGGTGGACCGGGGAGCTGTTTTTT.

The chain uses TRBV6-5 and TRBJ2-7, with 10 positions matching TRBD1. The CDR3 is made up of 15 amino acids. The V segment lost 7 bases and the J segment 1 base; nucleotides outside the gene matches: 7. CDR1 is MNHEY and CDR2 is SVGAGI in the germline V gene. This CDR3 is CASITGQGESYEQYF. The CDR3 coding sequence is TGTGCCAGCATTACAGGACAGGGGGAATCCTACGAGCAGTACTTC.

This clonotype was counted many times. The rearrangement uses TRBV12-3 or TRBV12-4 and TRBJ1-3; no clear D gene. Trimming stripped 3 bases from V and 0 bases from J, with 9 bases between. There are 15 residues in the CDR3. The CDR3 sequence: CASSFGWRSGNTIYF. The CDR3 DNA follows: TGTGCCAGCAGTTTCGGTTGGCGCTCTGGAAACACCATATATTTT.

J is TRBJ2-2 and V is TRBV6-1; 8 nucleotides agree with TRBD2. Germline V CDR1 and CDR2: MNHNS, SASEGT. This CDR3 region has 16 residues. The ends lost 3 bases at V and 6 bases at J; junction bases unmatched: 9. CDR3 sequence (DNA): TGTGCCAGCAGTGATTGGATTGGGACTAGTTCCGGGGAGCTGTTTTTT. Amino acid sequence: CASSDWIGTSSGELFF.

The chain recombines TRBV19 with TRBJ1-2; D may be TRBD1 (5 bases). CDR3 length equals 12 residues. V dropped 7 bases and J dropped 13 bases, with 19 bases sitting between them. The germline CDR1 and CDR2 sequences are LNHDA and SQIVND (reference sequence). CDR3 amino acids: CASTQGNYVCTF. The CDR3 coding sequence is TGTGCCAGTACTCAGGGCAACTATGTCTGCACCTTC.

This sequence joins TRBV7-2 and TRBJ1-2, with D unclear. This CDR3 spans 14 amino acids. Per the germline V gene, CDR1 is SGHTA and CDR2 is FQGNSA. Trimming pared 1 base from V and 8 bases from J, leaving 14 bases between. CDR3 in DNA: TGTGCCAGCAGCTTAGGGCCGGGCGGAGAGGGCTACACCTTC. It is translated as CASSLGPGGEGYTF.

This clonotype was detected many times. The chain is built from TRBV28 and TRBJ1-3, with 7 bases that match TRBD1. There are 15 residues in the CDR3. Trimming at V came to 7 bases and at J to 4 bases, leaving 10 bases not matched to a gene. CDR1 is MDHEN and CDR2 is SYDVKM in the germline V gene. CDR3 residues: CASIPLTGQGNTIYF. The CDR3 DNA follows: TGTGCCAGCATCCCTTTGACAGGGCAAGGAAACACCATATATTTT. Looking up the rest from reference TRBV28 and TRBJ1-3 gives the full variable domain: DVKVTQSSRYLVKRTGEKVFLECVQDMDHENMFWYRQDPGLGLRLIYFSYDVKMKEKGDIPEGYSVSREKKERFSLILESASTNQTSMYLCASIPLTGQGNTIYFGEGSWLTVV.

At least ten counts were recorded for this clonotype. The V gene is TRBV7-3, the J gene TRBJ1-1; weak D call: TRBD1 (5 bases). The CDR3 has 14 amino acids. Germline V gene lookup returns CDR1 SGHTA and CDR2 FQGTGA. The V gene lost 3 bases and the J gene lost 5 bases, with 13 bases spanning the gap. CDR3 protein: CASSLRREGTEAFF. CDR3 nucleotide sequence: TGTGCCAGCAGCTTGCGCAGGGAGGGGACTGAAGCTTTCTTT.

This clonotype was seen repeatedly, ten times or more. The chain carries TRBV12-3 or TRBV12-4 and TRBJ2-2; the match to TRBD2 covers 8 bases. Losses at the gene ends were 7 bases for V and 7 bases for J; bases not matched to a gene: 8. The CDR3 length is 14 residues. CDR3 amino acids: CASITTGGVGELFF. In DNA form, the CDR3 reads TGTGCCAGCATCACGACGGGAGGGGTCGGGGAGCTGTTTTTT.

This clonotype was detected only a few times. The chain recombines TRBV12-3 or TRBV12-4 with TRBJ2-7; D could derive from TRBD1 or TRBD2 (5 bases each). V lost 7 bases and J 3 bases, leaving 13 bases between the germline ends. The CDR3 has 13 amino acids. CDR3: CASTPRGDYEQYF. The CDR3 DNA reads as TGTGCCAGCACCCCCCGGGGCGACTACGAGCAGTACTTC.

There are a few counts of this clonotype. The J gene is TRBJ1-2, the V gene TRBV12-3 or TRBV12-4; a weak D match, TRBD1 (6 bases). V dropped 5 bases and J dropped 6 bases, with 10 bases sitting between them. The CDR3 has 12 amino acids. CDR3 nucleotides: TGTGCCAGCAGTCCTCAGGGGAATGGCTACACCTTC. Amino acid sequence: CASSPQGNGYTF.

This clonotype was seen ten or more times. The chain's CDR3 is CAWSKTSGNQETQYF. The DNA for the CDR3 is TGTGCCTGGAGTAAAACTAGCGGGAACCAAGAGACCCAGTACTTC. The V call is TRBV30, the J call TRBJ2-5; 10 bases match TRBD2. Germline V gene sequence: CDR1 GTSNPN, CDR2 SVGIG (reference sequence). Germline trimming cut 2 bases from V and 0 bases from J; bases unmatched to any gene: 3. CDR3 length: 15 residues.